The 12 T cell receptor beta chains below all came from one sample that was sequenced in a study of PD-1 blockade in classical Hodgkin lymphoma. Profiled with immunoSEQ multiplex PCR; TCRdb holds only in-frame clones, not every one. The sample has approximately 17,000 clones, 70% to 90% seen once; the top ten hold around 8.4%. Time point: newly diagnosed, previously untreated cHL patient sample. Sequencing was carried out using peripheral blood mononuclear cells (PBMCs). The receptors stem from a human donor with classical Hodgkin lymphoma.

This sequence joins TRBV5-6 and TRBJ1-1; weak D call: TRBD1 (5 bases). This CDR3 contains 14 residues. Germline assignment: CDR1 SGHDT and CDR2 YYEEEE. V was clipped by 2 bases and J by 4 bases, with 12 bases between them. The CDR3: CASSFGDGGTEAFF. The CDR3 nucleotides read TGTGCCAGCAGCTTCGGGGACGGAGGCACTGAAGCTTTCTTT.

The CDR3 DNA is TGTGCCAGCAGTTTTCGGCAGGGCGCAGATACGCAGTATTTT. Residues: CASSFRQGADTQYF. The J gene is TRBJ2-3, the V gene TRBV7-3; tentatively, D is TRBD1 (5 bases). Trimming stripped 6 bases from V and 4 bases from J, with 14 bases between. The CDR3 is 14 amino acids. Germline values: CDR1 SGHTA, CDR2 FQGTGA.

The V gene is TRBV18, the J gene TRBJ2-7; 10 positions agree with TRBD2. V gave up 5 bases and J gave up 1 base; unmatched junction bases: 5. Germline V CDR1 and CDR2: KGHSH, LQKENI. This CDR3 is 15 amino acids long. CDR3 in DNA: TGTGCCAGCTCAACCACTAGCGGGACGTCCTACGAGCAGTACTTC. Its translation is CASSTTSGTSYEQYF.

The CDR3 sequence: CASSITSVSNTGELFF. DNA for the CDR3: TGTGCCAGCAGCATTACTAGCGTATCGAACACCGGGGAGCTGTTTTTT. The V gene is TRBV2, the J gene TRBJ2-2; 7 bases map to TRBD2. The germline V gene has CDR1 SNHLY and CDR2 FYNNEI. V dropped 6 bases and J dropped 0; count of bases not matched to a gene: 7. CDR3 length equals 16 residues. Full variable domain (remainder filled in from reference TRBV2 and TRBJ2-2): EPEVTQTPSHQVTQMGQEVILRCVPISNHLYFYWYRQILGQKVEFLVSFYNNEISEKSEIFDDQFSVERPDGSNFTLKIRSTKLEDSAMYFCASSITSVSNTGELFFGEGSRLTVL.

V gene TRBV4-2 combines with J gene TRBJ2-7, with 10 nucleotides matching TRBD1. The germline gives CDR1 LGHNA, CDR2 YNFKEQ. This CDR3 has 16 amino acids. J gave up 4 bases and V 2 bases, and 8 bases lay outside the gene matches. The DNA of the CDR3 is TGTGCCAGCAGCCAACTACCTGGACAGGGGGGGTACGAGCAGTACTTC. Its translation is CASSQLPGQGGYEQYF.

This rearrangement joins TRBV19 to TRBJ2-5; D uncertain. Germline V gene sequence: CDR1 LNHDA, CDR2 SQIVND (reference sequence). V lost 5 bases, J lost 5 bases, and 15 bases lay in between. The CDR3 is 14 amino acids. CDR3 sequence (DNA): TGTGCCAGTAGTCTCGCCGCTCGATCGGAGACCCAGTACTTC. It specifies CASSLAARSETQYF.

The rearrangement links TRBV6-4 to TRBJ2-1, with D possibly matching TRBD2 (6 bases). This CDR3 is built from 15 residues. CDR1 and CDR2 from the germline V gene are MRHNA and SNTAGT. V was shortened by 4 bases and J by 8 bases, with 18 bases between the two germline ends. The CDR3 reads CASSGGGPGPDEQFF. The CDR3 nucleotides are TGTGCCAGCAGTGGAGGAGGGCCCGGACCAGATGAGCAGTTCTTC.

V gene TRBV28 combines with J gene TRBJ2-5; D may be TRBD2 (6 bases). Looked up from germline, CDR1 is MDHEN and CDR2 is SYDVKM. The germline V and J ends were trimmed by 3 bases and 7 bases, with 18 bases remaining between them. This CDR3 has 15 amino acids. The CDR3 sequence is CASSFTGDQSGTQYF. The CDR3 coding sequence is TGTGCCAGCAGTTTCACGGGAGACCAATCCGGGACCCAGTACTTC.

The J gene is TRBJ1-2, the V gene TRBV18; TRBD1 matches 9 bases. CDR1 is KGHSH, CDR2 LQKENI, per germline. The CDR3 contains 15 residues. The trim removed 0 bases at V and 4 bases at J, leaving 3 bases unmatched. CDR3 sequence reads: CASSPPGQGSYGYTF. Written as DNA, the CDR3 is TGTGCCAGCTCACCACCGGGACAGGGCAGCTATGGCTACACCTTC.

V usage is TRBV25-1 and J usage is TRBJ2-7; 8 nucleotides agree with TRBD2. Germline values: CDR1 MGHDK, CDR2 SYGVNS. V gave up 6 bases and J gave up 5 bases; unmatched junction bases: 6. CDR3 length: 13 residues. The CDR3 loop is CASSPSGSHEQYF. As DNA, the CDR3 is TGTGCCAGCAGCCCTAGCGGGTCCCACGAGCAGTACTTC.

The chain carries TRBV5-4 and TRBJ2-1, with TRBD2 matching over 10 bases. With V trimmed by 0 bases and J by 9 bases, 6 bases remained unmatched. Per the germline V gene, CDR1 is SGHNT and CDR2 is YYREEE (reference sequence). The CDR3 consists of 15 residues. The chain's CDR3 is CASSLESSGRSEQFF. CDR3 nucleotides: TGTGCCAGCAGCTTGGAATCTAGCGGGAGAAGTGAGCAGTTCTTC.

The chain is built from TRBV6-1 and TRBJ1-5; D unresolved. From germline, CDR1 is MNHNS and CDR2 SASEGT. The germline V and J ends were trimmed by 3 bases and 4 bases, with 10 bases remaining between them. The CDR3 is made up of 14 amino acids. The CDR3 DNA reads as TGTGCCAGCAGTGAGATGGGGATAAATCAGCCCCAGCATTTT. Translation gives CASSEMGINQPQHF.